The sequence of this TCR beta chain was determined in a study of cytomegalovirus exposure and HLA in healthy donors. General study results and limits: Cytomegalovirus-associated status was assigned to fewer than 200 TCR beta chains.

V lost 2 bases to trimming and J lost 0 bases, with 6 bases between them. CDR1 is MNHEY, CDR2 SVGAGI, per germline. The CDR3 spans 14 residues. About this clone: What it binds is not known.

The PCR ran on 60 Vbeta and 13 Jbeta primers. Some clones are missing from TCRdb's copy, which holds only in-frame ones; the method was immunoSEQ multiplex PCR. The sample has 150,000 to 200,000 clones; roughly 77% are singletons. The receptor was isolated from a woman aged 18 to 35 in good health and CMV-seronegative. The chain recombines TRBV6-5 with TRBJ2-3; D is uncertain. What was sequenced was PBMCs. The CDR3 nucleotides are TGTGCCAGCAGTTACCGGAGAAGCACAGATACGCAGTATTTT. This encodes CASSYRRSTDTQYF.